These 27 T cell receptor delta chains came from one sample sequenced in a study of gammadelta T cells in human blood. TCRdb redid the clone calls on the RT-PCR reads with CATT. The sample carries around 800 delta-chain clones, 55% to 70% recorded once. Sequencing input: Vgamma9Vdelta2 gamma-delta T cells from adult blood. Receptors originate from a human donor.

Regarding this clone: The likely explanation is a read error, given a far larger clone one base away. This chain links TRDV2 with TRDJ1; a weak D match, TRDD3 (6 bases). This CDR3 contains 17 residues. Trimming took 4 bases from V and 0 from J, leaving 20 bases between them. Per germline, CDR1 GEAIGNYY and CDR2 EKD. The CDR3 is CACEAFLGILYTDKLIF. The CDR3 DNA reads TGTGCCTGTGAAGCCTTTCTGGGGATCCTCTACACCGATAAACTCATCTTT.

This clone was detected only a few times. One base separates it from a far larger clone, so it is likely a read error. The chain combines TRDV2 with TRDJ2, with TRDD3 matching over 11 bases. Germline CDR1 GEAIGNYY, CDR2 EKD. V lost 3 bases, J lost 7 bases, and 9 bases stayed unmatched. There are 16 residues in the CDR3. The CDR3 nucleotides are TGTGCCTGTGACCCACTGGGGGATAGGAGGGTAGCACAACTCTTCTTT. This gives the protein CACDPLGDRRVAQLFF.

This clone has a handful of counts. The chain couples TRDV2 to TRDJ1; D not resolved. The CDR3 has 19 amino acids. Trimming took off 1 base at V and 0 bases at J, with 23 bases between the two ends. Germline CDR1 and CDR2: GEAIGNYY and EKD. As DNA, the CDR3 is TGTGCCTGTGACACGTTGCAGGCTCCCCTGACTCAGTACACCGATAAACTCATCTTT. Translation gives CACDTLQAPLTQYTDKLIF.

Remarks on this clone: With a far larger clone one base away, a read error is the likely cause. The sample contains more than one DNA sequence encoding this CDR3. The chain links TRDV2 to TRDJ1, with 7 nucleotides matching TRDD3. The CDR3 runs 15 residues. The V gene's germline CDR1 is GEAIGNYY and CDR2 EKD. With V trimmed by 3 bases and J by 1 base, 7 bases remained unmatched. DNA for the CDR3: TGTGCCTGTGACGCCATACTGGGGAGCACCGATAAACTCATCTTT. Its translation is CACDAILGSTDKLIF.

As regards this clone: This sequence is one base from a far larger clone and is likely a read error. Different DNA sequences within this sample yield the same CDR3. The genes are TRDV2 and TRDJ1; TRDD3 matches 8 bases. The CDR3 contains 19 residues. V gave up 0 bases and J gave up 0 bases; unmatched junction bases: 14. Germline-derived CDR1 and CDR2 are GEAIGNYY and EKD. The DNA of the CDR3 is TGTGCCTGTGACACCGTACCACCGCTGGGGGAGACAGACACCGATAAACTCATCTTT. It translates to CACDTVPPLGETDTDKLIF.

This clone came up once. This DNA's translation and the protein TCRdb lists, from a much larger clone, do not match at residue 12, likely due to a read error; the protein shown is translated from the DNA. This chain uses TRDV2 with TRDJ1; D perhaps matches TRDD2 (6 bases). The CDR3 contains 14 residues. Germline V gene data show CDR1 as GEAIGNYY and CDR2 as EKD. The CDR3, as DNA: TGTGCCTGTGACGCGGTTCCTTCCACCGATAAACGCATCTTT. Its translation: CACDAVPSTDKRIF.

To note about this clone: The protein in TCRdb stems from a much larger clone and differs at residue 6 from this DNA's translation, likely a read error; here the protein is translated from the DNA. The V call is TRDV2, the J call TRDJ1; a possible D gene is TRDD2 (5 bases). The CDR3 extends over 14 amino acids. V shed 3 bases and J shed 1 base, with 11 bases lying between them. Looked up from germline, CDR1 is GEAIGNYY and CDR2 is EKD. The CDR3 nucleotides read TGTGCCTGTGACGCGTTTCCTTCCACCGATAAACTCATCTTT. Protein product: CACDAFPSTDKLIF.

This clone is judged large. The chain recombines TRDV2 with TRDJ1; D may be TRDD3 (6 bases). In germline, CDR1 is GEAIGNYY, CDR2 EKD. Trimming shortened V by 3 bases and J by 2 bases, and 12 bases separated the two germline ends. The CDR3 is 14 amino acids. CDR3 region: CACDAVGGTDKLIF. CDR3 in DNA: TGTGCCTGTGACGCGGTGGGGGGAACCGATAAACTCATCTTT.

Points on this clone: This likely traces to a read error, being one base from a far larger clone. The genes are TRDV2 and TRDJ1; 9 nucleotides agree with TRDD2. Per the germline V gene, CDR1 is GEAIGNYY and CDR2 is EKD. CDR3 size: 23 residues. V lost 0 bases, J lost 0 bases, and 25 bases stayed unmatched. The CDR3 DNA follows: TGTGCCTGTGACACCGTCCAAGGCCTTCCTACGCCAACTGGGTTCCTGAACACCGATAAACTCATCTTT. Protein product: CACDTVQGLPTPTGFLNTDKLIF.

Regarding this clone: This likely stems from a read error, as it lies one base from a far larger clone. The chain has TRDV2 and TRDJ1; 9 bases fit TRDD3. The CDR3 sequence is 17 residues long. Trimming removed 0 bases from V and 4 bases from J; junction bases left unmatched: 11. Germline CDR1 reads GEAIGNYY; CDR2 reads EKD. The chain's CDR3 is CACDTLVTGGDNDKLIF. The CDR3 DNA is TGTGCCTGTGACACCCTAGTTACTGGGGGAGACAACGATAAACTCATCTTT.

With respect to this clone: The protein TCRdb lists belongs to a much larger clone and differs from this DNA's translation at residue 8, which points to a read error; the protein shown is made from the DNA. The V and J genes are TRDV2 and TRDJ1; no definite D call. From germline, CDR1 is GEAIGNYY and CDR2 EKD. This CDR3 spans 14 amino acids. Trimming stripped 0 bases from V and 4 bases from J, with 11 bases between. The CDR3 bases are TGTGCCTGTGACACCTTAGAGACCGGCGATAAACTCATCTTT. It codes for CACDTLETGDKLIF.

Comments on this clone: One base separates it from a far larger clone, so it is likely a read error. In the same sample, other DNA sequences code for this CDR3. This chain links TRDV2 with TRDJ1; 10 bases fit TRDD3. Germline-derived CDR1 and CDR2 are GEAIGNYY and EKD. This CDR3 spans 21 amino acids. After removal of 4 bases from V and 3 bases from J, the junction contained 25 bases not matched to a gene. This CDR3 is CACDAVGLPTLLGDIPDKLIF. Written as DNA, the CDR3 is TGTGCCTGTGATGCTGTTGGGCTTCCTACTTTGCTGGGGGATATCCCCGATAAACTCATCTTT.

About this clone: This likely traces to a read error, being one base from a far larger clone. Within the sample, other DNA sequences also encode this same CDR3. This chain links TRDV2 with TRDJ1; a possible D gene is TRDD3 (5 bases). The CDR3 is 15 residues long. Looked up from germline, CDR1 is GEAIGNYY and CDR2 is EKD. Here the CDR3 reads CACDTVGTYTDKLIF. The CDR3 DNA reads TGTGCATGTGACACCGTGGGGACGTACACCGATAAACTCATCTTT.

With respect to this clone: This likely traces to a read error, being one base from a far larger clone. The identical CDR3 is also encoded by other nucleotide sequences in the sample. This sequence joins TRDV2 and TRDJ1; perhaps TRDD2 as D (5 bases). V was trimmed by 7 bases and J by 1 base, leaving 15 bases between them. The germline V gene has CDR1 GEAIGNYY and CDR2 EKD. The CDR3 has 14 residues. The CDR3 loop is CACDAVPSTDKLIF. CDR3 nucleotide sequence: TGTGCCTGCGACGCGGTTCCTTCCACCGATAAACTCATCTTT.

Note on this clone: A read error is likely here: a far larger clone is one base away. This CDR3 is also generated by other DNA sequences in the sample. The chain couples TRDV2 to TRDJ1; 11 bases fit TRDD3. This CDR3 has 14 amino acids. V was pared by 4 bases and J by 11 bases, with 11 bases of the junction left unmatched. Looked up from germline, CDR1 is GEAIGNYY and CDR2 is EKD. The CDR3 loop is CACDSVLGDTGLIF. The CDR3 region has the DNA TGTGCCTGTGATTCCGTGCTGGGGGATACTGGGCTCATCTTT.

As regards this clone: The amino acid sequence in TCRdb belongs to a much larger clone and departs from this DNA's translation at residue 14, likely a sequencing read error; the sequence shown is translated from the DNA. V usage is TRDV2 and J usage is TRDJ1; 9 bases line up with TRDD3. This CDR3 spans 16 amino acids. The germline CDR1 and CDR2 sequences are GEAIGNYY and EKD. The CDR3 protein is CACDPVGGDTESKPIF. The CDR3, as DNA: TGTGCCTGTGACCCGGTCGGGGGGGATACCGAATCAAAACCCATCTTT.

This clone is labeled as hyperexpanded (1% or more). At the DNA level, this CDR3 is encoded by other sequences in the same sample as well. The J gene is TRDJ1, the V gene TRDV2, with D possibly being TRDD3 (6 bases). The germline V and J ends were trimmed by 3 bases and 0 bases, with 10 bases remaining between them. CDR1 and CDR2 (germline): GEAIGNYY, EKD. The CDR3 contains 14 residues. The CDR3 region has the DNA TGTGCCTGTGACTCCTGGGGCTACACCGATAAACTCATCTTT. Residues: CACDSWGYTDKLIF.

On this clone itself: Since a far larger clone is one base different, this is likely a read error. This chain joins TRDV2 and TRDJ1; 10 positions agree with TRDD3. The CDR3 covers 21 residues. V was pared by 3 bases and J by 3 bases, with 24 bases of the junction left unmatched. In germline, CDR1 is GEAIGNYY, CDR2 EKD. CDR3 residues: CACDAVGLHTLLGDIPDKLIF. As DNA, the CDR3 is TGTGCCTGTGACGCTGTTGGGCTTCATACTTTGCTGGGGGATATCCCCGATAAACTCATCTTT.

With regard to this clone: It is likely a read error: a sequence one base away is far more abundant. This chain links TRDV2 with TRDJ1, with 9 bases matching TRDD3. Germline V gene lookup returns CDR1 GEAIGNYY and CDR2 EKD. V was pared by 3 bases and J by 7 bases, with 32 bases of the junction left unmatched. CDR3 length: 22 amino acids. The CDR3 reads CACDSEANLPPNLGDRWRKLIF. In DNA form, the CDR3 reads TGTGCCTGTGACTCCGAGGCCAACCTTCCTCCTAATCTGGGGGATCGGTGGCGTAAACTCATCTTT.

On this clone: The mismatch at residue 9 between this DNA's translation and the TCRdb protein of a much larger clone likely reflects a read error; the protein shown is translated from the DNA. The J gene is TRDJ1, the V gene TRDV2, with 8 bases matching TRDD3. The CDR3 is 15 residues long. CDR1 and CDR2 (germline): GEAIGNYY, EKD. The ends lost 3 bases at V and 1 base at J; junction bases unmatched: 6. CDR3 amino acids: CACDFLGDGTDKLIF. CDR3 in DNA: TGTGCCTGTGACTTTTTGGGGGATGGCACCGATAAACTCATCTTT.

As for this clone: It differs at one base from a far larger clone, so likely a read error. This specimen includes other DNA sequences encoding the same CDR3. J is TRDJ1 and V is TRDV2; D perhaps matches TRDD3 (6 bases). CDR1 and CDR2 (germline): GEAIGNYY, EKD. The CDR3 length is 25 residues. V was clipped by 8 bases and J by 0 bases, with 48 bases between them. The CDR3 sequence: CASDEIRQNVGRQAARTGYTDKLIF. Written as DNA, the CDR3 is TGTGCCTCCGATGAGATTAGACAGAACGTGGGACGACAAGCAGCCCGTACTGGGTACACCGATAAACTCATCTTT.

The table lists this clone with a count of one. This likely came from a read error, as a far larger clone is one base away. The chain joins TRDV2 to TRDJ1; 9 bases line up with TRDD3. V shed 3 bases, J shed 0 bases, and the junction held 16 bases outside the gene matches. This CDR3 has 19 residues. Per germline, CDR1 GEAIGNYY and CDR2 EKD. DNA for the CDR3: TGTGCCTGTGACTCCGCGGGCCCTGGGGGATGGTCCTACACCGATAAACTCATCTTT. Translating it yields CACDSAGPGGWSYTDKLIF.

The table lists this clone with a few counts. The likely explanation is a read error, given a far larger clone one base away. The sample holds other DNA sequences that translate to the same CDR3. The chain is built from TRDV2 and TRDJ1; D is perhaps TRDD3 (5 bases). The CDR3 covers 19 residues. Trimming left V 1 base short and J 0 bases short, with 23 bases between. Germline CDR1 reads GEAIGNYY; CDR2 reads EKD. The CDR3 DNA follows: TGTGCCTGTGACACTATCACCTTGGGGACGGCCACGTACACCGATAAACTCATCTTT. Translation gives CACDTITLGTATYTDKLIF.

A note on this clone: A far larger clone lies a single base away; this is likely a read error. The rearrangement links TRDV2 to TRDJ1; D might be TRDD3 (5 bases). There are 17 residues in the CDR3. V lost 0 bases to trimming and J lost 3 bases, with 19 bases between them. From germline, CDR1 is GEAIGNYY and CDR2 EKD. The CDR3 protein is CACDTVEVGNTPDKLIF. The CDR3 DNA is TGTGCCTGTGACACCGTGGAGGTGGGGAACACCCCCGATAAACTCATCTTT.

As regards this clone: TCRdb shows a much larger clone's protein in place of this DNA's translation, and the two differ at residue 5, likely through a read error; the protein shown is translated from the DNA. This chain uses TRDV2 with TRDJ1, with 11 bases identical to TRDD3. J lost 1 base, V lost 3 bases, and 6 bases had no gene match. CDR1 is GEAIGNYY, CDR2 EKD, per germline. CDR3 length: 16 amino acids. The CDR3 spells CACDALLGDTTDKLIF. The CDR3 coding sequence is TGTGCCTGTGACGCCCTTCTGGGGGATACCACCGATAAACTCATCTTT.

Regarding this clone: A single base is all that separates this from a far larger clone, so a read error is likely. Different DNA sequences within this sample yield the same CDR3. The V and J genes are TRDV2 and TRDJ1, with 10 bases identical to TRDD3. This CDR3 comprises 20 residues. Germline V gene sequence: CDR1 GEAIGNYY, CDR2 EKD. V gave up 3 bases and J gave up 0 bases; unmatched junction bases: 18. The CDR3 coding sequence is TGTGCCTGTGACGCTCTTTCCTACGTACTGGGGGATCCTGACACCGATAAACTCATCTTT. This gives the protein CACDALSYVLGDPDTDKLIF.

For this clone: This likely reflects a read error, since a far larger clone is one base away. V and J are TRDV2 and TRDJ1, with 11 bases aligning to TRDD3. Trimming at V came to 1 base and at J to 0 bases, leaving 18 bases not matched to a gene. CDR3 length: 21 residues. The germline gives CDR1 GEAIGNYY, CDR2 EKD. The CDR3 protein is CACDTMVGDTREVPDTDKLIF. The CDR3 bases are TGTGCCTGTGACACGATGGTGGGGGATACGCGGGAAGTCCCTGACACCGATAAACTCATCTTT.